The rows below give T cell receptor beta chains drawn from one sample of a study of TIL therapy for anti-PD-1-resistant metastatic lung cancer. The data were produced by immunoSEQ multiplex PCR, yet TCRdb's version contains in-frame clones alone and is incomplete. Among 50,000 to 60,000 clones, approximately 80% were seen once, and the ten largest hold just under 3%. The source material was blood, sampled at baseline. These receptors were taken from a person between 25 and 80 years old with non-small cell lung cancer. Each CDR3 is given with its conserved first and last residue. A D gene is named only where the DNA matches it firmly. Only part of the rows carry a size: once, few, many, or a class if the clone is expanded.

j_gene: TRBJ2-7; abundance: once; len: 14; d_gene: NA; v_gene: TRBV11-2; CDR3nt: TGTGCCAGCAGCTACACCGGGGCCGCACTCGAGCAGTACTTC; CDR3aa: CASSYTGAALEQYF
j_gene: TRBJ2-3; abundance: NA; len: 15; d_gene: NA; v_gene: TRBV5-6; CDR3nt: TGTGCCAGCAGCCGTATGTTTGAAGGCACAGATACGCAGTATTTT; CDR3aa: CASSRMFEGTDTQYF
j_gene: TRBJ2-2; abundance: NA; len: 17; d_gene: NA; v_gene: TRBV6-1; CDR3nt: TGTGCCAGCAGTGAGGAGACAGCTTTTTTATGGGCCGGGGAGCTGTTTTTT; CDR3aa: CASSEETAFLWAGELFF
j_gene: TRBJ2-2; abundance: NA; len: 20; d_gene: TRBD1; v_gene: TRBV27; CDR3nt: TGTGCCAGCAGTTTAATTCGGACAGGCCTTTCCTTCCCCTTGGGCGGGGAGCTGTTTTTT; CDR3aa: CASSLIRTGLSFPLGGELFF
j_gene: TRBJ1-1; abundance: NA; len: 12; d_gene: NA; v_gene: TRBV12-5; CDR3nt: TGTGCTAGTGGTTTAGGGGTGACTGAAGCTTTCTTT; CDR3aa: CASGLGVTEAFF
j_gene: TRBJ1-2; abundance: NA; len: 15; d_gene: TRBD1; v_gene: TRBV6-2/TRBV6-3; CDR3nt: TGTGCCAGCAGTTCAACCGGGACAGGGGGATGGGGCTACACCTTC; CDR3aa: CASSSTGTGGWGYTF
j_gene: TRBJ2-7; abundance: NA; len: 13; d_gene: NA; v_gene: TRBV3-1/TRBV3-2; CDR3nt: TGTGCCAGCAGCCAAGACAGGGGCTACGAGCAGTACTTC; CDR3aa: CASSQDRGYEQYF
j_gene: TRBJ1-6; abundance: few; len: 16; d_gene: NA; v_gene: TRBV2; CDR3nt: TGTGCCAGCAGCTACGGGGCAGATTCCTATAATTCACCCCTCCACTTT; CDR3aa: CASSYGADSYNSPLHF
j_gene: TRBJ2-3; abundance: NA; len: 14; d_gene: NA; v_gene: TRBV2; CDR3nt: TGTGCCAGCAAGGCCGGGCTCCCCACAGATACGCAGTATTTT; CDR3aa: CASKAGLPTDTQYF
j_gene: TRBJ2-7; abundance: NA; len: 15; d_gene: TRBD2; v_gene: TRBV30; CDR3nt: TGTGCCTGGAGTGTACGAGCGGGGGGCCCTCTCGAGCAGTACTTC; CDR3aa: CAWSVRAGGPLEQYF
j_gene: TRBJ2-7; abundance: NA; len: 14; d_gene: TRBD1; v_gene: TRBV27; CDR3nt: TGTGCCAGCAGTTTATCCGGGACAGGGAGCGAGCAGTACTTC; CDR3aa: CASSLSGTGSEQYF
j_gene: TRBJ2-5; abundance: NA; len: 13; d_gene: TRBD1; v_gene: TRBV18; CDR3nt: TGTGCCAGCTCACCGGGACAGCAAGAGACCCAGTACTTC; CDR3aa: CASSPGQQETQYF
j_gene: TRBJ1-1; abundance: NA; len: 13; d_gene: NA; v_gene: TRBV19; CDR3nt: TGTGCCAGTAGTATGTCCAGAGTCACTGAAGCTTTCTTT; CDR3aa: CASSMSRVTEAFF
j_gene: TRBJ1-6; abundance: once; len: 20; d_gene: TRBD1; v_gene: TRBV6-2/TRBV6-3; CDR3nt: TGTGCCAGCAGTTACGTAGCCAGGGGGCAACAACGGACGGCAGATTCACCCCTCCACTTT; CDR3aa: CASSYVARGQQRTADSPLHF
j_gene: TRBJ2-7; abundance: NA; len: 15; d_gene: TRBD2; v_gene: TRBV27; CDR3nt: TGTGCCAGCAGCCCTTCACTAGCGGAGTTCTACGAGCAGTACTTC; CDR3aa: CASSPSLAEFYEQYF
j_gene: TRBJ2-2; abundance: once; len: 12; d_gene: NA; v_gene: TRBV7-2; CDR3nt: TGTGCCAGCAGCCGGAACACCGGGGAGCTGTTTTTT; CDR3aa: CASSRNTGELFF
j_gene: TRBJ1-2; abundance: NA; len: 13; d_gene: NA; v_gene: TRBV7-3; CDR3nt: TGTGCCAGCAGCTTTGAGGGAAACTATGGCTACACCTTC; CDR3aa: CASSFEGNYGYTF
j_gene: TRBJ2-5; abundance: NA; len: 13; d_gene: NA; v_gene: TRBV24-1; CDR3nt: TGTGCCACCAGTGATCTGGGGCAAGAGACCCAGTACTTC; CDR3aa: CATSDLGQETQYF
j_gene: TRBJ2-7; abundance: NA; len: 14; d_gene: NA; v_gene: TRBV5-1; CDR3nt: TGCGCCAGCAGCCCTGGAGGGAGCCCCTACGAGCAGTACTTC; CDR3aa: CASSPGGSPYEQYF
j_gene: TRBJ2-3; abundance: NA; len: 14; d_gene: TRBD2; v_gene: TRBV29-1; CDR3nt: TGCAGCGTTAAGCCCGGGACTACTACAGATACGCAGTATTTT; CDR3aa: CSVKPGTTTDTQYF
j_gene: TRBJ2-3; abundance: NA; len: 15; d_gene: NA; v_gene: TRBV6-2/TRBV6-3; CDR3nt: TGTGCCAGCAGTTTGCGTCCGGGGACCACAGATACGCAGTATTTT; CDR3aa: CASSLRPGTTDTQYF
j_gene: TRBJ2-5; abundance: NA; len: 14; d_gene: NA; v_gene: TRBV20-1; CDR3nt: TGCAGTGCTAGTACTCCACGGGTAAGGGAGACCCAGTACTTC; CDR3aa: CSASTPRVRETQYF
j_gene: TRBJ1-4; abundance: NA; len: 18; d_gene: TRBD1; v_gene: TRBV3-1/TRBV3-2; CDR3nt: TGTGCCAGCAGCCAAGTGGGCAGGGGGCGAGGGGATAATGAAAAACTGTTTTTT; CDR3aa: CASSQVGRGRGDNEKLFF